A single sample is the source of the 4 T cell receptor beta chains below, sequenced in a study of blood T cell repertoires in COVID-19. Here immunoSEQ multiplex PCR was the method, and the copy in TCRdb shows in-frame clones only, minus some. The table shows 65,000 to 85,000 clones, with 60% to 85% occurring only once. The sequenced sample consisted of peripheral blood. These TCRs come from a human donor in a cohort sampled during active COVID-19.

V and J are TRBV24-1 and TRBJ2-5, with D uncertain. The CDR3 loop spans 12 amino acids. Germline assignment: CDR1 KGHDR and CDR2 SFDVKD. The V end lost 1 base, the J end lost 4 bases, and 3 bases lay between the germline ends. In nucleotides, the CDR3 is TGTGCCACCAGTGATTTCAGAGAGACCCAGTACTTC. Its translation is CATSDFRETQYF.

The chain employs TRBV30 and TRBJ2-3, with TRBD2 matching 8 bases. The CDR3 runs 15 residues. The ends lost 3 bases at V and 1 base at J; junction bases unmatched: 6. Germline CDR1 is GTSNPN and CDR2 is SVGIG (reference sequence). CDR3 nucleotides: TGTGCCTGGAGAGGCGGGAGGTTGGGCACAGATACGCAGTATTTT. This sequence encodes CAWRGGRLGTDTQYF. The variable domain in full, completed from reference TRBV30 and TRBJ2-3, reads SQTIHQWPATLVQPVGSPLSLECTVEGTSNPNLYWYRQAAGRGLQLLFYSVGIGQISSEVPQNLSASRPQDRQFILSSKKLLLSDSGFYLCAWRGGRLGTDTQYFGPGTRLTVL.

The chain uses TRBV12-3 or TRBV12-4 and TRBJ2-1; 9 nucleotides align to TRBD2. The trim removed 8 bases at V and 7 bases at J, leaving 6 bases unmatched. The CDR3 runs 13 residues. CDR3 nucleotides: TGTGCCAGCGCCAGGACTAGCGCGAATGAGCAGTTCTTC. Translation: CASARTSANEQFF.

This clone has just a few counts. CDR3: CASSPTTGLETEAFF. The CDR3 bases are TGTGCCAGCAGCCCAACAACAGGGCTGGAGACTGAAGCTTTCTTT. This chain connects TRBV7-9 to TRBJ1-1; TRBD1 is a possible D gene (6 bases). The CDR3 is made up of 15 amino acids. V shed 5 bases and J shed 5 bases, with 18 bases lying between them. From germline, CDR1 is SEHNR and CDR2 FQNEAQ (reference sequence).